This TCR beta chain was identified in a study of T cells after somatic rescue of genetic block. The assay was immunoSEQ multiplex PCR, and TCRdb's table has in-frame clones only and misses some. The sample comprises 55,000 to 75,000 clones, 80% to 95% of which are singletons, and 2.9% rests with the top ten. With V trimmed by 0 bases and J by 3 bases, 7 bases remained unmatched. The CDR3 has 16 residues. CDR1 and CDR2 (germline): MNHEY, SVGAGI. The clonotype comes from a man aged 40-50 years. The chain combines TRBV6-5 with TRBJ2-7; 8 nucleotides agree with TRBD2. The sequencing input was peripheral blood mononuclear cells (PBMCs). The CDR3 region is CASSYSGTSGLYEQYF. The DNA of the CDR3 is TGTGCCAGCAGTTACTCGGGAACTAGCGGACTCTACGAGCAGTACTTC.